Presented here are 25 T cell receptor beta chains from one specimen sequenced in a study of cytomegalovirus exposure and HLA in healthy donors. This PCR relied on a set of 60 Vbeta primers and 13 Jbeta primers. Produced via immunoSEQ multiplex PCR; TCRdb's table is partial and in-frame only. This sample has fewer than 250,000 clones, with around 79% found just once. The sequenced sample was PBMCs. The receptor source for this set is a woman aged 45-65 years in good health and CMV-seronegative.

This chain connects TRBV7-9 to TRBJ1-2; 9 positions match TRBD1. This CDR3 is built from 18 residues. V lost 4 bases, J lost 2 bases, and 14 bases stayed unmatched. The germline gives CDR1 SEHNR, CDR2 FQNEAQ (reference sequence). The CDR3 spells CASSYSYRGRRENYGYTF. The CDR3 nucleotides are TGTGCCAGCAGCTATTCGTACAGGGGGCGCCGGGAAAACTATGGCTACACCTTC.

This clone came up once. The rearrangement uses TRBV5-4 and TRBJ1-2, with D unclear. Germline V gives CDR1 SGHNT, CDR2 YYREEE (reference sequence). The CDR3 totals 15 residues. Trimming removed 2 bases at V and 3 bases at J, with 14 bases between. CDR3 in DNA: TGTGCCAGCAGCTTAGAAGCTAGTACGGACTATGGCTACACCTTC. Translated, it gives CASSLEASTDYGYTF. The whole variable domain, remainder taken from reference TRBV5-4 and TRBJ1-2, is ETGVTQSPTHLIKTRGQQVTLRCSSQSGHNTVSWYQQALGQGPQFIFQYYREEENGRGNFPPRFSGLQFPNYSSELNVNALELDDSALYLCASSLEASTDYGYTFGSGTRLTVV.

The chain is built from TRBV18 and TRBJ2-3; D unclear. CDR1 and CDR2 (germline): KGHSH, LQKENI. V was shortened by 0 bases and J by 9 bases, with 10 bases between the two germline ends. The CDR3 extends over 13 amino acids. CDR3 coding DNA: TGTGCCAGCTCACCACCCTTAGCTAGGACGCAGTATTTT. This sequence encodes CASSPPLARTQYF.

The CDR3 DNA follows: TGTGCCAGCAGCCCCCAGGGGAAGGACTATGGCTACACCTTC. As protein: CASSPQGKDYGYTF. The chain joins TRBV7-3 to TRBJ1-2, with a weak D call TRBD1 (6 bases). Trimming took 5 bases from V and 3 from J, leaving 13 bases between them. The germline V gene has CDR1 SGHTA and CDR2 FQGTGA. The CDR3 loop spans 14 amino acids.

The chain links TRBV5-1 to TRBJ2-1, with a possible D match to TRBD1 (6 bases). The V and J ends lost 2 bases and 7 bases respectively, with 19 bases between them. The CDR3 is 16 amino acids. The V gene's germline CDR1 is SGHRS and CDR2 YFSETQ. CDR3 sequence: CASSFQGGIGANEQFF. The DNA for the CDR3 is TGCGCCAGCAGCTTCCAAGGGGGTATAGGAGCGAATGAGCAGTTCTTC.

This chain joins TRBV6-6 and TRBJ1-2; possible D gene TRBD1, 6 bases. The CDR3 covers 12 residues. Germline-derived CDR1 and CDR2 are MNHNY and SVGAGI (reference sequence). V was pared by 6 bases and J by 8 bases, with 13 bases between. The chain's CDR3 is CASSSDSGGYTF. CDR3 in DNA: TGTGCCAGCAGCTCGGACAGCGGAGGCTACACCTTC.

This clone was counted a single time. J is TRBJ2-1 and V is TRBV7-6; the match to TRBD1 covers 7 bases. CDR1 and CDR2 (germline): SGHVS, FNYEAQ. V was clipped by 5 bases and J by 8 bases; unmatched bases: 6. This CDR3 has 13 amino acids. CDR3 nucleotide sequence: TGTGCCAGCAGCCGACAGGGAAACGATGAGCAGTTCTTC. Its protein is CASSRQGNDEQFF.

The V and J genes are TRBV6-5 and TRBJ2-5; maybe TRBD1 (5 bases). Germline CDR1 and CDR2: MNHEY and SVGAGI. Trimming took 5 bases from V and 6 from J, leaving 13 bases between them. The CDR3 loop spans 13 amino acids. CDR3 residues: CASSGQGRKTQYF. DNA of the CDR3: TGTGCCAGCAGTGGCCAGGGCAGGAAGACCCAGTACTTC.

This clone appeared once. The chain carries TRBV27 and TRBJ2-7, with D possibly being TRBD1 (5 bases). V lost 3 bases and J 6 bases, leaving 12 bases between the germline ends. The CDR3 spans 13 residues. Germline V gene lookup returns CDR1 MNHEY and CDR2 SMNVEV (reference sequence). The CDR3 DNA is TGTGCCAGCAGTTTCCAGGGTATAGGCGAGCAGTACTTC. Translation gives CASSFQGIGEQYF.

The chain employs TRBV6-5 and TRBJ1-1; 7 bases are a match to TRBD1. V was clipped by 6 bases and J by 5 bases; unmatched bases: 9. This CDR3 has 14 residues. Germline values: CDR1 MNHEY, CDR2 SVGAGI. The CDR3 sequence: CASRETGWRTEAFF. The CDR3 DNA is TGTGCCAGCAGGGAGACAGGGTGGCGAACTGAAGCTTTCTTT.

The rearrangement uses TRBV19 and TRBJ1-1, with D possibly matching TRBD1 (6 bases). CDR3 length equals 13 residues. V lost 5 bases to trimming and J lost 3 bases, with 10 bases between them. In germline, CDR1 is LNHDA, CDR2 SQIVND (reference sequence). The CDR3 DNA reads as TGTGCCAGTAGTTCAAAGGGGGACACTGAAGCTTTCTTT. Its protein product is CASSSKGDTEAFF. Looking up the rest from reference TRBV19 and TRBJ1-1 gives the full variable domain: DGGITQSPKYLFRKEGQNVTLSCEQNLNHDAMYWYRQDPGQGLRLIYYSQIVNDFQKGDIAEGYSVSREKKESFPLTVTSAQKNPTAFYLCASSSKGDTEAFFGQGTRLTVV.

The V call is TRBV11-3, the J call TRBJ2-2; a weak D match, TRBD2 (6 bases). From germline, CDR1 is SGHNT and CDR2 YENEEA. The V gene lost 6 bases and the J gene lost 4 bases, with 18 bases spanning the gap. The CDR3 extends over 16 amino acids. DNA of the CDR3: TGTGCCAGCAGGGGGACTTATGCAGAACGCACCGGGGAGCTGTTTTTT. As protein: CASRGTYAERTGELFF.

J is TRBJ1-5 and V is TRBV7-2; 7 bases agree with TRBD1. The germline CDR1 and CDR2 sequences are SGHTA and FQGNSA. The CDR3 runs 14 residues. After removal of 1 base from V and 6 bases from J, the junction contained 3 bases not matched to a gene. As DNA, the CDR3 is TGTGCCAGCAGCTTAGAAAGGGGGCGTCAGCCCCAGCATTTT. Translating gives CASSLERGRQPQHF.

The V call is TRBV14, the J call TRBJ2-5; 10 bases map to TRBD2. The CDR3 is made up of 17 amino acids. Germline lookup yields CDR1 SGHDN and CDR2 FVKESK. The V gene end was trimmed by 3 bases and the J gene end by 4 bases; junction bases not matched to a gene: 11. The CDR3 nucleotides read TGTGCCAGCAGCCATCTGGCTAGCGGGAGCCGGGCAGAGACCCAGTACTTC. This translates into CASSHLASGSRAETQYF. The full variable domain, rest sourced from reference TRBV14 and TRBJ2-5, is EAGVTQFPSHSVIEKGQTVTLRCDPISGHDNLYWYRRVMGKEIKFLLHFVKESKQDESGMPNNRFLAERTGGTYSTLKVQPAELEDSGVYFCASSHLASGSRAETQYFGPGTRLLVL.

V usage is TRBV7-6 and J usage is TRBJ2-1, with a tentative D call TRBD1 (5 bases). The length of the CDR3 is 13 residues. V lost 5 bases and J lost 8, with 13 bases in between. Germline lookup yields CDR1 SGHVS and CDR2 FNYEAQ. CDR3: CASSRGQVDEQFF. DNA of the CDR3: TGTGCCAGCAGCAGGGGTCAGGTCGATGAGCAGTTCTTC.

The chain uses TRBV9 and TRBJ1-5; D remains ambiguous. The CDR3 is 10 amino acids. Trimming took 6 bases from V and 7 from J, leaving 5 bases between them. Germline V gene data show CDR1 as SGDLS and CDR2 as YYNGEE. In DNA form, the CDR3 reads TGTGCCAGCAAATCGCAGCCCCAGCATTTT. Translated: CASKSQPQHF. Full variable domain (missing parts from reference TRBV9 and TRBJ1-5): DSGVTQTPKHLITATGQRVTLRCSPRSGDLSVYWYQQSLDQGLQFLIQYYNGEERAKGNILERFSAQQFPDLHSELNLSSLELGDSALYFCASKSQPQHFGDGTRLSIL.

This clone occurred a few times. The rearrangement links TRBV5-4 to TRBJ1-1; D possibly corresponds to TRBD1 (5 bases). In germline, CDR1 is SGHNT, CDR2 YYREEE (reference sequence). The ends were cut back, 4 bases at V and 3 bases at J, with 10 bases in the middle. The CDR3 totals 13 residues. DNA for the CDR3: TGTGCCAGCAGCCCGGGGGAGGACACTGAAGCTTTCTTT. The encoded protein is CASSPGEDTEAFF.

The chain combines TRBV6-5 with TRBJ2-7, with 7 positions matching TRBD2. The V gene end was trimmed by 4 bases and the J gene end by 6 bases; junction bases not matched to a gene: 9. This CDR3 contains 14 residues. CDR1 is MNHEY and CDR2 is SVGAGI in the germline V gene. The CDR3 coding sequence is TGTGCCAGCAGTTTCCAGCGGGGCTCCAGCGAGCAGTACTTC. Protein product: CASSFQRGSSEQYF.

The V and J genes are TRBV14 and TRBJ1-3; 11 bases line up with TRBD1. CDR1 and CDR2 (germline): SGHDN, FVKESK. This CDR3 is 15 amino acids long. The V segment lost 4 bases and the J segment 2 bases; nucleotides outside the gene matches: 1. CDR3: CASSRTGGPGNTIYF. CDR3 bases: TGTGCCAGCAGCCGGACAGGGGGCCCTGGAAACACCATATATTTT. Complete variable domain (other parts from reference TRBV14 and TRBJ1-3): EAGVTQFPSHSVIEKGQTVTLRCDPISGHDNLYWYRRVMGKEIKFLLHFVKESKQDESGMPNNRFLAERTGGTYSTLKVQPAELEDSGVYFCASSRTGGPGNTIYFGEGSWLTVV.

The chain has TRBV7-2 and TRBJ2-4; 9 bases map to TRBD1. V dropped 5 bases and J dropped 2; count of bases not matched to a gene: 7. CDR1 and CDR2 (germline): SGHTA, FQGNSA. The CDR3 length is 16 residues. DNA of the CDR3: TGTGCCAGCAGCCGGGACAGGGAGGGTCCCAAAAACATTCAGTACTTC. Protein product: CASSRDREGPKNIQYF.

The J gene is TRBJ2-5, the V gene TRBV13; 10 bases align to TRBD2. The DNA end lines up better with TRBJ2-7; the J call may be wrong. This CDR3 is 14 amino acids long. The germline CDR1 and CDR2 sequences are PRHDT and FYEKMQ (reference sequence). The CDR3 bases are TGTGCCAGCAGCCTCCGACTAGCGGGCTACGAGCAGTACTTC. Amino acid sequence: CASSLRLAGYEQYF.

This chain connects TRBV6-5 to TRBJ2-1; 9 bases match TRBD1. Germline V CDR1 and CDR2: MNHEY, SVGAGI. With V trimmed by 6 bases and J by 5 bases, 8 bases remained unmatched. The CDR3 consists of 15 residues. In nucleotides, the CDR3 is TGTGCCAGCAGCCGCGCCGGGACAGGGCACAATGAGCAGTTCTTC. Its protein is CASSRAGTGHNEQFF.

The chain carries TRBV5-6 and TRBJ2-1, with 7 positions matching TRBD1. The V and J ends lost 2 bases and 4 bases, in that order; junction bases with no gene match: 6. This CDR3 is 15 amino acids long. Germline CDR1 and CDR2: SGHDT and YYEEEE. In nucleotides, the CDR3 is TGTGCCAGCAGCTTTTGGGACAGAAAATACAATGAGCAGTTCTTC. Its translation is CASSFWDRKYNEQFF.

This chain joins TRBV29-1 and TRBJ2-3, with 8 bases lining up with TRBD1. Germline V gene data show CDR1 as SQVTM and CDR2 as ANQGSEA. This CDR3 region has 14 residues. V was pared by 7 bases and J by 8 bases, with 14 bases of the junction left unmatched. CDR3 sequence (DNA): TGCAGCGCCGGACAGGGCCTTACACAGAGTACGCAGTATTTT. Amino acid sequence: CSAGQGLTQSTQYF.

This chain links TRBV6-1 with TRBJ1-2; no clear D gene. CDR1 and CDR2 (germline): MNHNS, SASEGT. The ends were cut back, 4 bases at V and 8 bases at J, with 14 bases in the middle. The CDR3 is made up of 13 amino acids. CDR3 loop: CASSVPTVSGYTF. CDR3 bases: TGTGCCAGCAGTGTCCCTACTGTTTCGGGCTACACCTTC.